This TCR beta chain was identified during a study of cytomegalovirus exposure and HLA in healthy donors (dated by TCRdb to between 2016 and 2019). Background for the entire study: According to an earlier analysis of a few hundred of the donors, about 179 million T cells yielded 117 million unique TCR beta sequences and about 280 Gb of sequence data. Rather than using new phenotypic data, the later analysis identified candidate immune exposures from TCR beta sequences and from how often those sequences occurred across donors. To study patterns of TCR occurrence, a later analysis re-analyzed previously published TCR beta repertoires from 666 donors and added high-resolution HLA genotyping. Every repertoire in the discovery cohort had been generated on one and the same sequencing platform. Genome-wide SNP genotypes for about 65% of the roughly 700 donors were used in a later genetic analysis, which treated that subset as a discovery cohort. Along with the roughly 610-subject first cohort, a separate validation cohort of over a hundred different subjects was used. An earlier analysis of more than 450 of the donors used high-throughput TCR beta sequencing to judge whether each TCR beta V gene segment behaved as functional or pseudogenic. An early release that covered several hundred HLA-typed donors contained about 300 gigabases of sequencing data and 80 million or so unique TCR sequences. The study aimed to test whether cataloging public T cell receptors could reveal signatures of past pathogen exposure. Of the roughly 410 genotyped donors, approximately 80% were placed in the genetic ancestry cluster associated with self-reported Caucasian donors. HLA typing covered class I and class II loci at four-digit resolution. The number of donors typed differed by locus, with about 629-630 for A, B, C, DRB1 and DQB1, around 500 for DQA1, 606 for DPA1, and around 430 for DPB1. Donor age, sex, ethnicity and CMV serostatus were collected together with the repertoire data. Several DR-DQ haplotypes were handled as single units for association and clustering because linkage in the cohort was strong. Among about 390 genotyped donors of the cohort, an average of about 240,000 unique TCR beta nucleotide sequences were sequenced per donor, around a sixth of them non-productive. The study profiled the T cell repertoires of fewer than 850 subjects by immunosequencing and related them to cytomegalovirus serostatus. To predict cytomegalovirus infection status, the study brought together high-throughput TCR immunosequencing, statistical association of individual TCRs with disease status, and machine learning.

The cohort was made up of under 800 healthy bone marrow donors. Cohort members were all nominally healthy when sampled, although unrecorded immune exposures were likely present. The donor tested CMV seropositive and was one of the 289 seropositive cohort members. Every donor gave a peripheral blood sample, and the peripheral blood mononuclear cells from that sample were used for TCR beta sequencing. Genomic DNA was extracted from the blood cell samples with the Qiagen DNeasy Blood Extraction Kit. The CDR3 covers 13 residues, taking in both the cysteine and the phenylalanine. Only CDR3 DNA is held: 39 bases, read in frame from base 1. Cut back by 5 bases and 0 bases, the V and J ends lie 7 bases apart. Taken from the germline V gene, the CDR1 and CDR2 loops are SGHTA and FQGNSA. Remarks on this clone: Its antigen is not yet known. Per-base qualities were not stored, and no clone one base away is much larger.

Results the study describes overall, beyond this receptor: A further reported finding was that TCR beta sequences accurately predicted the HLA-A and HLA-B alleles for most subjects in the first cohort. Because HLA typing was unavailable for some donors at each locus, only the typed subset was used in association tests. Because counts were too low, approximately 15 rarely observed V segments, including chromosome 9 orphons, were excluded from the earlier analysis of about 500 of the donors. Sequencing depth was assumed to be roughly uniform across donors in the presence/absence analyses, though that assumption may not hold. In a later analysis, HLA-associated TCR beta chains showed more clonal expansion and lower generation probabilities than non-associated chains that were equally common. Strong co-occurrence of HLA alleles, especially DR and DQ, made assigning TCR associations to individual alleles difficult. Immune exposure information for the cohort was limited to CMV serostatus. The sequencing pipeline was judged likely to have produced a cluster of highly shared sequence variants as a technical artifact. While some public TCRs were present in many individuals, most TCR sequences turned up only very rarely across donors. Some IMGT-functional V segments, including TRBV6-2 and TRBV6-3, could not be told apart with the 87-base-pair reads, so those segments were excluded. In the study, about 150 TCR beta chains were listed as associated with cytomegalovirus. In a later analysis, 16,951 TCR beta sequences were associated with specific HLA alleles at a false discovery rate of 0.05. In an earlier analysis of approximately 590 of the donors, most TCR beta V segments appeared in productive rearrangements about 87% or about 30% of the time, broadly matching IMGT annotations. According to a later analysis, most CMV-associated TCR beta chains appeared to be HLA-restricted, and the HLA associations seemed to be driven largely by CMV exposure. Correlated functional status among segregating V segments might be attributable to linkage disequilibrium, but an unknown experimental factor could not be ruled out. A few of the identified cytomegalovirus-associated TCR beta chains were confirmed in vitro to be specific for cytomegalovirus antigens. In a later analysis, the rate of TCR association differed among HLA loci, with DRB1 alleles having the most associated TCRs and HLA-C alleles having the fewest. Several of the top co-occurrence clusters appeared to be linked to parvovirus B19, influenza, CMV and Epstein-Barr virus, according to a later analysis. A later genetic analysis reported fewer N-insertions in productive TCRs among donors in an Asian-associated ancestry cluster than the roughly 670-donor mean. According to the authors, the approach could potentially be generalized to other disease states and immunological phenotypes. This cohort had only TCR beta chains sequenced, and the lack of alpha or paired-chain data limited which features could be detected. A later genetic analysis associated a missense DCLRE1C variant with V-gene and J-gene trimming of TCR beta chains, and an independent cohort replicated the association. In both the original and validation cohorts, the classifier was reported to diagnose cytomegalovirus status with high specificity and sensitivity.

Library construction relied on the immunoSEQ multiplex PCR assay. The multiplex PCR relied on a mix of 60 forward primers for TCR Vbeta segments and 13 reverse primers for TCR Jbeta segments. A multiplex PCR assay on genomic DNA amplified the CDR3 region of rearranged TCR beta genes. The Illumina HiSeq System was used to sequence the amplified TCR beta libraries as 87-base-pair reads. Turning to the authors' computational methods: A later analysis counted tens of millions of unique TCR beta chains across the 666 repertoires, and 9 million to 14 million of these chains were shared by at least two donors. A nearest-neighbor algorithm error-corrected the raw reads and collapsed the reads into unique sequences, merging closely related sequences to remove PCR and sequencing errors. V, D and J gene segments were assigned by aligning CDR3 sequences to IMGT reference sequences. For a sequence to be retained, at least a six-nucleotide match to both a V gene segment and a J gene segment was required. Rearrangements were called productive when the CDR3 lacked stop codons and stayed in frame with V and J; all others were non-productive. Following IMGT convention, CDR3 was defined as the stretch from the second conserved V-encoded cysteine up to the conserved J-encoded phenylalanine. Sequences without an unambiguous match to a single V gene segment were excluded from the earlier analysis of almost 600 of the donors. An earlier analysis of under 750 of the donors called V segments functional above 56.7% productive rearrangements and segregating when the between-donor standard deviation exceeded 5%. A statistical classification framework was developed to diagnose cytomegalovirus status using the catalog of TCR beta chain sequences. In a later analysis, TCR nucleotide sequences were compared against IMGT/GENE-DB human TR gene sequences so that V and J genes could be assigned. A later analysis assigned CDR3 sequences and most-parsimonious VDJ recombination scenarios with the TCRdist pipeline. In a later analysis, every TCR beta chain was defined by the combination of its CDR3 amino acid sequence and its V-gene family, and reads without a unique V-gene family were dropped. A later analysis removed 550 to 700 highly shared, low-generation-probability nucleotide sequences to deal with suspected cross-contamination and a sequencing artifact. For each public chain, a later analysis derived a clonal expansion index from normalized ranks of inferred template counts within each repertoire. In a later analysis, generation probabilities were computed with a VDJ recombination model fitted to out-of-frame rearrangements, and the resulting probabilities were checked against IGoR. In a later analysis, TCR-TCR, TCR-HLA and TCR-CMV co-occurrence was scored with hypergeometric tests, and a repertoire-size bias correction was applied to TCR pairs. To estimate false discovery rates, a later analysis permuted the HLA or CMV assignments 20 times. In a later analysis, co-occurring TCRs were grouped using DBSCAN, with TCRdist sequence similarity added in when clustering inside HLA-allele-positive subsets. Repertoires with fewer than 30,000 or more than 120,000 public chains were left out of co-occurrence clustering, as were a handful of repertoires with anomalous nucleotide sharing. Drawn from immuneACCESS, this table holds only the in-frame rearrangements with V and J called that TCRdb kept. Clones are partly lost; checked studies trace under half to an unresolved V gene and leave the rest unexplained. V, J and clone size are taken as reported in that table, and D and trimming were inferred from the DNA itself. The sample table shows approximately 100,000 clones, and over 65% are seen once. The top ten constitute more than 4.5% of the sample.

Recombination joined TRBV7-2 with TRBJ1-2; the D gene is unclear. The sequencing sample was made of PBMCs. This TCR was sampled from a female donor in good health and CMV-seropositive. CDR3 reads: CASSPEANYGYTF. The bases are TGTGCCAGCAGCCCGGAGGCTAACTATGGCTACACCTTC.